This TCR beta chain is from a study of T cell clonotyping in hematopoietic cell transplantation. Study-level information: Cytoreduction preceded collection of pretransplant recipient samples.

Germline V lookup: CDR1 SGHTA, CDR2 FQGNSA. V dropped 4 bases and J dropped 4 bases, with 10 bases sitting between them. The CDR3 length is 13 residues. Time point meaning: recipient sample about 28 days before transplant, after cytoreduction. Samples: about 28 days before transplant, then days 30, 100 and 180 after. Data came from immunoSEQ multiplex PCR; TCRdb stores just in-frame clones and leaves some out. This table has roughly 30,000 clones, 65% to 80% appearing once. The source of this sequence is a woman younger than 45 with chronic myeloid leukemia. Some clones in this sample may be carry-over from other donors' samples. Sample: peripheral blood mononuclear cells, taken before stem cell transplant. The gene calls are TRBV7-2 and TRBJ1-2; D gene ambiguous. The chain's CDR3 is CASSSTRSYGYTF. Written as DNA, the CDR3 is TGTGCCAGCAGCTCGACAAGGTCCTATGGCTACACCTTC.